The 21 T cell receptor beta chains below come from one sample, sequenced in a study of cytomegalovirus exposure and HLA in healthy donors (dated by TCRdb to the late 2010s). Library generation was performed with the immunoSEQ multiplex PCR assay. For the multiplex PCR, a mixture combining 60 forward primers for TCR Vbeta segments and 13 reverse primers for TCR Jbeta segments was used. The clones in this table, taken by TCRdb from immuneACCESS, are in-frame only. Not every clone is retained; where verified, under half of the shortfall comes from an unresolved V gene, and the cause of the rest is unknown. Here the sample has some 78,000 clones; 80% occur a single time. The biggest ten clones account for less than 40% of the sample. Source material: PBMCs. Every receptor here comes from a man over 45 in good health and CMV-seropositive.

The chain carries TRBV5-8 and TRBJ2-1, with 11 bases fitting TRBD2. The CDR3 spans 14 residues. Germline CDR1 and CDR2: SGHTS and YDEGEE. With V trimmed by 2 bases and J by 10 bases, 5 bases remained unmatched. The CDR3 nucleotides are TGTGCCAGCAGCTTAACTAGCGGGAGTGTGGAGCAGTTCTTC. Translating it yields CASSLTSGSVEQFF. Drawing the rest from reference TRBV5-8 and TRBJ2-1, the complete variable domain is EAGVTQSPTHLIKTRGQQATLRCSPISGHTSVYWYQQALGLGLQFLLWYDEGEERNRGNFPPRFSGRQFPNYSSELNVNALELEDSALYLCASSLTSGSVEQFFGPGTRLTVL.

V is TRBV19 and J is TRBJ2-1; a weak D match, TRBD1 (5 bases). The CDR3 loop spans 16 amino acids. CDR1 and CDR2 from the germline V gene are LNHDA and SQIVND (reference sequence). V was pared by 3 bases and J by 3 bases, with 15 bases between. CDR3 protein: CASSIGPSRGYNEQFF. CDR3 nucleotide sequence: TGTGCCAGTAGTATCGGACCCTCAAGGGGCTACAATGAGCAGTTCTTC. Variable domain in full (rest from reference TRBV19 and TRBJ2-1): DGGITQSPKYLFRKEGQNVTLSCEQNLNHDAMYWYRQDPGQGLRLIYYSQIVNDFQKGDIAEGYSVSREKKESFPLTVTSAQKNPTAFYLCASSIGPSRGYNEQFFGPGTRLTVL.

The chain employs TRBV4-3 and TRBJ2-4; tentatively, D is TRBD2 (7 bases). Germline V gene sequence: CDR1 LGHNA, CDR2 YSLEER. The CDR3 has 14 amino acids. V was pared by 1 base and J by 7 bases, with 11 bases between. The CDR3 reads CASSQGGGANIQYF. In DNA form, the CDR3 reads TGCGCCAGCAGCCAAGGGGGGGGCGCGAACATTCAGTACTTC.

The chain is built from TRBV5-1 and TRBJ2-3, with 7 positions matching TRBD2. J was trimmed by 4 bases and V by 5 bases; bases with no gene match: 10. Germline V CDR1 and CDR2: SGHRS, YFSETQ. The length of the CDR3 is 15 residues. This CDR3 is CASRETSRVADTQYF. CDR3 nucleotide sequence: TGCGCCAGCAGGGAGACTAGCAGGGTGGCAGATACGCAGTATTTT. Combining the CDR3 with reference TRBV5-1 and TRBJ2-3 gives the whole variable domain KAGVTQTPRYLIKTRGQQVTLSCSPISGHRSVSWYQQTPGQGLQFLFEYFSETQRNKGNFPGRFSGRQFSNSRSEMNVSTLELGDSALYLCASRETSRVADTQYFGPGTRLTVL.

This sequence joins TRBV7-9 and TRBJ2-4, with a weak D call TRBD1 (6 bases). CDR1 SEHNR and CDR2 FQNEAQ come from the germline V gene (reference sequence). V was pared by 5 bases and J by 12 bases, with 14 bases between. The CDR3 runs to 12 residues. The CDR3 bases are TGTGCCAGCAGCCCAAGGGGGACCAGTCAGTACTTC. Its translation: CASSPRGTSQYF. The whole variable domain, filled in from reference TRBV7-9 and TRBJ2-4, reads DTGVSQNPRHKITKRGQNVTFRCDPISEHNRLYWYRQTLGQGPEFLTYFQNEAQLEKSRLLSDRFSAERPKGSFSTLEIQRTEQGDSAMYLCASSPRGTSQYFGAGTRLSVL.

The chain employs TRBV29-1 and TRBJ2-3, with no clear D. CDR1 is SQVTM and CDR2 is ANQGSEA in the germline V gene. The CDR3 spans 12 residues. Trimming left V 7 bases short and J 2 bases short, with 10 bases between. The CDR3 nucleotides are TGCAGCGGGAGAGAACCCACAGATACGCAGTATTTT. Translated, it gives CSGREPTDTQYF.

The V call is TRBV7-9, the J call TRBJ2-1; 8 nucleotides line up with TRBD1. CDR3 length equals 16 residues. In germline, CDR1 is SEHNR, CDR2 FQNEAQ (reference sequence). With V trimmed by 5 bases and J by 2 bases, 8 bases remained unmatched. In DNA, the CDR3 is TGTGCCAGCAGCGTAACGACAGGGGCGGCCTACAATGAGCAGTTCTTC. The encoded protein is CASSVTTGAAYNEQFF.

CDR3 sequence (DNA): TGCGCCAGCAGCTTGGGGGACTTCCGGGCCACAGATACGCAGTATTTT. Protein: CASSLGDFRATDTQYF. The chain is built from TRBV5-1 and TRBJ2-3; a possible D gene is TRBD2 (6 bases). The CDR3 runs 16 residues. CDR1 is SGHRS and CDR2 is YFSETQ in the germline V gene. Trimming pared 0 bases from V and 2 bases from J, leaving 13 bases between.

The CDR3 here is CSVATGGEGYTF. In DNA form, the CDR3 reads TGCAGCGTAGCGACAGGGGGCGAAGGCTACACCTTC. The chain links TRBV29-1 to TRBJ1-2; TRBD1 agrees at 10 bases. Germline trimming cut 6 bases from V and 8 bases from J; bases unmatched to any gene: 6. CDR3 length: 12 amino acids. CDR1 and CDR2 (germline): SQVTM, ANQGSEA. Based on the CDR3 plus reference TRBV29-1 and TRBJ1-2, the full variable domain is SAVISQKPSRDICQRGTSLTIQCQVDSQVTMMFWYRQQPGQSLTLIATANQGSEATYESGFVIDKFPISRPNLTFSTLTVSNMSPEDSSIYLCSVATGGEGYTFGSGTRLTVV.

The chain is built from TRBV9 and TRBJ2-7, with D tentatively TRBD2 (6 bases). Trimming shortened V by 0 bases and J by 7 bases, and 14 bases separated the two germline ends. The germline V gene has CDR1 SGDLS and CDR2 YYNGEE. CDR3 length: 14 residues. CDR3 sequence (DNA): TGTGCCAGCAGCGTAGTTTCGGGAGCGAGAGAGCAGTACTTC. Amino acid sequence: CASSVVSGAREQYF.

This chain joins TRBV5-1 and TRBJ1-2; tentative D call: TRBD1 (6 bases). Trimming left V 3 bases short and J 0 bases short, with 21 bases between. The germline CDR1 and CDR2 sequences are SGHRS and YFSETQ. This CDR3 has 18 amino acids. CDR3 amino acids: CASSSAGTLQGANYGYTF. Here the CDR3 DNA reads TGCGCCAGCAGCTCGGCCGGTACCTTACAGGGAGCTAACTATGGCTACACCTTC.

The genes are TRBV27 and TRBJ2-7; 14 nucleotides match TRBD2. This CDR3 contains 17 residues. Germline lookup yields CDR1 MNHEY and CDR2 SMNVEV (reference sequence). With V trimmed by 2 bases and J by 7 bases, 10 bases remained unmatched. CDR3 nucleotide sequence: TGTGCCAGCAGTTTACGGGTGGGACTAGCGGGAGCGAATGAGCAGTACTTC. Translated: CASSLRVGLAGANEQYF.

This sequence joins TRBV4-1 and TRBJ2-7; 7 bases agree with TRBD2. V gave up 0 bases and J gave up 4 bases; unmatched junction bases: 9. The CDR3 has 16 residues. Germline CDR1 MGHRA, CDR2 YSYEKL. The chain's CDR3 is CASSQEGGGSWYEQYF. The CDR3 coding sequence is TGCGCCAGCAGCCAAGAGGGAGGCGGGAGCTGGTACGAGCAGTACTTC.

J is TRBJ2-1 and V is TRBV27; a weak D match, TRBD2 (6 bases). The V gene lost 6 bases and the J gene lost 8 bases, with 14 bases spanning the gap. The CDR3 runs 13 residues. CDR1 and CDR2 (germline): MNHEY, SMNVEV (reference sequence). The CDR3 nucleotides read TGTGCCAGCAGACCTGTGGGCGGGGATGAGCAGTTCTTC. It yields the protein CASRPVGGDEQFF.

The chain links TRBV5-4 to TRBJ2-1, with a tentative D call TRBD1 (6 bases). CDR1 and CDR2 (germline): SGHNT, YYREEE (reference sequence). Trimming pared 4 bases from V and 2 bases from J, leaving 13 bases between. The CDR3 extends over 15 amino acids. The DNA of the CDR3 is TGTGCCAGCAGCGTAGCCGGGACACCCTACAATGAGCAGTTCTTC. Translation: CASSVAGTPYNEQFF.

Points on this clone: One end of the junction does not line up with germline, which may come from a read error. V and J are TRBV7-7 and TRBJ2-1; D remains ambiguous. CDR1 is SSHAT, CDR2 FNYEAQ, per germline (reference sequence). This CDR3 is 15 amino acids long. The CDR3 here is CASSLVASSYNEQFF. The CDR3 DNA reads TGTGCTAGCAGCTTAGTCGCGAGCTCCTACAATGAGCAGTTCTTC.

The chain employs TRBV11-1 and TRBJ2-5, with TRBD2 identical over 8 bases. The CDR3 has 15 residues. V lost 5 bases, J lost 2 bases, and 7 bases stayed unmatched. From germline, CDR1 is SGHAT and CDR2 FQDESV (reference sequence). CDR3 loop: CASSPSGSRQETQYF. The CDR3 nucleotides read TGTGCCAGCAGCCCCAGCGGGAGTAGACAAGAGACCCAGTACTTC.

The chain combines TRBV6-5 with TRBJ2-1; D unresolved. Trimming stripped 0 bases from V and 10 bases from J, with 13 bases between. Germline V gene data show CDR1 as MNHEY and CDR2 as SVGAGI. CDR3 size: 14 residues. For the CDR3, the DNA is TGTGCCAGCAGTTACTCGCACAATGAGGTCGAGCAGTTCTTC. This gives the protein CASSYSHNEVEQFF.

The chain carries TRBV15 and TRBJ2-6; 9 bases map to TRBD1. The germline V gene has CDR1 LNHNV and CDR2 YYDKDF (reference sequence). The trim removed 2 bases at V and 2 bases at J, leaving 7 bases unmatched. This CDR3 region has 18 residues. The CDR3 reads CATSRPGQGLTGANVLTF. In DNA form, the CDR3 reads TGTGCCACCAGCAGACCCGGACAGGGGTTAACTGGGGCCAACGTCCTGACTTTC.

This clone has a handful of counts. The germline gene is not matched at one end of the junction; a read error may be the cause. CDR3 nucleotides: TGCGCCAGCAGCTATAGGACAGCTGGGGCCAACGGCCTGACTTTC. Its translation: CASSYRTAGANGLTF. This sequence joins TRBV5-1 and TRBJ2-6; possibly TRBD1 for D (6 bases). This CDR3 is 15 amino acids long. CDR1 is SGHRS and CDR2 is YFSETQ in the germline V gene.

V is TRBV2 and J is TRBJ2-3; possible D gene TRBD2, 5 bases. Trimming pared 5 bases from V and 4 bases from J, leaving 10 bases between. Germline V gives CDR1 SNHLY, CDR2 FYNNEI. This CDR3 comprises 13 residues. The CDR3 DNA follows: TGTGCCAGCAGTCCGAGGAGGCCAGATACGCAGTATTTT. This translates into CASSPRRPDTQYF.